This TCR beta chain came from a study of T-cell reconstitution after alpha-beta-depleted transplantation in children. The junction had 7 bases not matched to a gene; V was cut back by 6 bases and J by 4 bases. Germline V gives CDR1 SGHVS, CDR2 FNYEAQ. CDR3 size: 15 residues. Study-level results: Several hundred expanded graft clones reportedly supplied alpha-beta T cells about two months after transplant. Recipient T cells and thymic progenitors that survived gave rise to the high TCRbeta diversity observed at day 60 in some patients.

Construction of the TCRbeta library involved unique molecular identifiers. Via MiXCR, TCRdb re-called the PCR reads, giving one row per CDR3 protein. Here the sample spans hundreds of thousands of distinct CDR3 sequences, over 10% being singletons. This clonotype has a handful of counts. What it binds is unknown. This clonotype was obtained from a male patient between 5 and 17 years old who had a stem cell transplant for acute myeloid leukemia, so the T cells may come from the graft donor. The rearrangement uses TRBV7-6 and TRBJ2-3; 10 bases agree with TRBD1. The sample here was PBMCs, mostly from graft donor cells, taken 360 days after TCRalphabeta/CD19-depleted stem cell transplant. CDR3 nucleotide sequence: TGTGCCAGCAGTTTGGGACAGGGGTACGCAGATACGCAGTATTTT. Translation: CASSLGQGYADTQYF.